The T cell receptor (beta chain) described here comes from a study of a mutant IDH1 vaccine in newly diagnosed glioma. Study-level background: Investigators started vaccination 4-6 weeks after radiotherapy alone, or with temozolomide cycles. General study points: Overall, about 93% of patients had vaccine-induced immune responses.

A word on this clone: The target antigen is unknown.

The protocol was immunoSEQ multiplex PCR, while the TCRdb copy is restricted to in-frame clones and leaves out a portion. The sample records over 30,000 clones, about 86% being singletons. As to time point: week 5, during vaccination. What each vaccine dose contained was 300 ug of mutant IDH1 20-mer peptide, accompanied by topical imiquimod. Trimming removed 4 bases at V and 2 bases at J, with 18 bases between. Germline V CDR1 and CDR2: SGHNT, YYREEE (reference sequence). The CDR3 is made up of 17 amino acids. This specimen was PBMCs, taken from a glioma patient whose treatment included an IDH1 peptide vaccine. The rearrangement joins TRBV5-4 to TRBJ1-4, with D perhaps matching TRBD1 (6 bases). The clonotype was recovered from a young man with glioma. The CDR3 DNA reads TGTGCCAGCAGCGGGGACACAGGAAGTACGACTAATGAAAAACTGTTTTTT. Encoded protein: CASSGDTGSTTNEKLFF.